These T cell receptor beta chains were read from a single sample in a study of metastatic and nonmetastatic thyroid tumors. TCRdb redid the clone calls on the PCR reads using MiXCR. The sample has over 10,000 clones; 25% to 35% are singletons. The sequencing sample was made of tumor tissue. These receptors were collected from a female donor with papillary thyroid cancer or a benign thyroid nodule (not recorded which). Some clones in this sample may be carry-over from other donors' samples. Each CDR3 is given with its conserved first and last residue. A D gene is named only where the DNA matches it firmly. Size tells how often a clone was seen (once, few, many) or the class of an expanded clone, and some rows leave it out.

clone_size,d_call,v_call,j_call,cdr3_aa,cdr3_nt
few,TRBD1,TRBV12-3/TRBV12-4,TRBJ2-6,CASSQTGGTGANVLTF,TGTGCCAGCAGTCAGACAGGGGGCACTGGGGCCAACGTCCTGACTTTC
NA,TRBD1,TRBV20-1,TRBJ1-4,CSASLWTGASNEKLFF,TGCAGTGCTAGCCTCTGGACAGGGGCCTCTAATGAAAAACTGTTTTTT
few,NA,TRBV6-1,TRBJ2-7,CASTPTSSYEQYF,TGTGCCAGCACCCCGACTAGCTCCTACGAGCAGTACTTC
few,NA,TRBV6-5,TRBJ2-7,CASSYSRDTVAYEQYF,TGTGCCAGCAGTTACTCGCGGGACACCGTTGCCTACGAGCAGTACTTC
many,TRBD2,TRBV4-2,TRBJ2-5,CASSQQRDGQETQYF,TGTGCCAGCAGCCAACAGCGGGACGGCCAAGAGACCCAGTACTTC
many,TRBD2,TRBV11-2,TRBJ2-1,CASSRAGGTEQFF,TGTGCCAGCAGCCGCGCGGGAGGAACTGAGCAGTTCTTC
NA,TRBD2,TRBV18,TRBJ2-3,CASSSSGSGTDTQYF,TGTGCCAGCTCATCTAGCGGGAGTGGGACAGATACGCAGTATTTT
few,TRBD2,TRBV28,TRBJ2-1,CASSLRIWGQREVRFF,TGTGCCAGCAGTTTACGCATTTGGGGTCAGCGGGAGGTCCGGTTCTTC
NA,TRBD1,TRBV4-2,TRBJ1-2,CASSQPGQGFYGYTF,TGTGCCAGCAGCCAGCCGGGACAGGGGTTCTATGGCTACACCTTC
few,NA,TRBV28,TRBJ2-7,CASSRGARGNHEQYF,TGTGCCAGCAGTCGCGGGGCTAGAGGGAACCACGAGCAGTATTTC
few,NA,TRBV25-1,TRBJ1-1,CASSPPILTEGQYWGSTEAFF,TGTGCCAGCAGTCCACCTATACTCACCGAGGGCCAGTACTGGGGGAGCACTGAAGCTTTCTTT
few,TRBD1,TRBV12-3/TRBV12-4,TRBJ2-7,CASTPGTGAYEQYF,TGTGCCAGCACCCCGGGGACAGGGGCCTACGAGCAGTACTTC
medium-sized,NA,TRBV30,TRBJ2-1,CAWSPPPDNEQFF,TGTGCCTGGAGTCCGCCCCCTGACAATGAGCAGTTCTTC
NA,NA,TRBV6-2/TRBV6-3,TRBJ1-2,CASRRGGELYGYTF,TGTGCCAGCAGGCGGGGAGGGGAACTCTATGGCTACACCTTC
NA,NA,TRBV30,TRBJ1-2,CAGGEFGGYTF,TGTGCCGGAGGGGAATTTGGTGGCTACACCTTC
NA,TRBD1,TRBV7-9,TRBJ1-4,CASSPDRGKNEKLFF,TGTGCCAGCAGCCCCGACAGGGGGAAGAATGAAAAACTGTTTTTT
few,TRBD2,TRBV27,TRBJ2-7,CASSPRLAGLYEQYF,TGTGCCAGCAGTCCAAGACTAGCGGGATTATACGAGCAGTACTTC
few,NA,TRBV19,TRBJ2-5,CASSGLIGETQYF,TGTGCCAGTTCGGGGTTGATTGGAGAGACCCAGTACTTC
NA,NA,TRBV10-2,TRBJ2-7,CASSDSTPAPLEEQNF,TGCGCCAGCAGTGATTCTACGCCCGCACCCCTGGAAGAGCAGAACTTC
NA,NA,TRBV7-2,TRBJ2-1,CASSLRPWPEGQFF,TGTGCCAGCAGCTTACGCCCCTGGCCCGAGGGGCAGTTCTTC
medium-sized,NA,TRBV7-4,TRBJ2-7,CASSFSYEQYF,TGTGCCAGCAGCTTCTCCTACGAGCAGTACTTC
NA,NA,TRBV6-1,TRBJ1-2,CASSPVTGADYGYTF,TGTGCCAGCAGTCCCGTCACGGGGGCGGACTATGGCTACACCTTC
medium-sized,NA,TRBV5-1,TRBJ2-1,CASGSSGEQVNEQFF,TGCGCCAGCGGCTCTTCAGGGGAACAAGTCAATGAGCAGTTCTTC
once,NA,TRBV20-1,TRBJ2-1,CSAPTPGRDYNEQFF,TGCAGTGCCCCGACCCCGGGCAGGGACTACAATGAGCAGTTCTTC
few,TRBD1,TRBV20-1,TRBJ2-7,CSAEPTGQGIYEQYF,TGCAGTGCTGAACCGACTGGACAGGGGATCTACGAGCAGTACTTC
NA,NA,TRBV28,TRBJ1-5,CASSGGTSGYSNQPQHF,TGTGCCAGCAGTGGAGGGACCTCCGGGTATAGCAATCAGCCCCAGCATTTT
NA,TRBD1,TRBV20-1,TRBJ2-7,CSARDPDRGDYEQYF,TGCAGTGCTAGAGACCCGGACAGGGGGGACTACGAGCAGTACTTC
NA,NA,TRBV5-1,TRBJ2-7,CASSGTTGGEQYF,TGCGCCAGCAGCGGGACTACAGGGGGAGAGCAGTACTTC
NA,NA,TRBV5-5,TRBJ1-1,CASSTTGRAEAFF,TGTGCCAGCAGCACAACAGGGAGGGCTGAAGCTTTCTTT
few,TRBD2,TRBV27,TRBJ2-2,CASSPLAERNTGELFF,TGTGCCAGCAGTCCGCTAGCGGAGAGGAACACCGGGGAGCTGTTTTTT
NA,NA,TRBV30,TRBJ2-7,CAWTQGGYEQYF,TGTGCCTGGACTCAAGGAGGTTACGAGCAGTACTTC